These T cell receptor beta chains were read from a single sample in a study of CD8+ T cells in alopecia areata. Profiling relied on immunoSEQ multiplex PCR, and the TCRdb table lists in-frame clones only, not all of them. Of over 150,000 clones detected, about 56% appear once; the ten largest clones hold 4.5% to 6%. The sample was CD8+ T cells sorted from blood. Receptors originate from a human donor in good health. Both conserved end residues are part of each CDR3. A D gene is named only where the DNA matches it firmly. Clone size appears in some rows only: once, few, many, or a class for an expanded clone.

TRBJ1-1 few - TRBV19 CASDGGNTEAFF TGTGCCAGTGACGGAGGGAACACTGAAGCTTTCTTT
TRBJ2-1 - - TRBV19 CASTWRSEQFF TGTGCCAGTACATGGCGGAGTGAGCAGTTCTTC
TRBJ2-3 - - TRBV6-5 CASSYGTADTQYF TGTGCCAGCAGTTACGGGACTGCAGATACGCAGTATTTT
TRBJ1-4 few - TRBV13 CASRTGLEEKLFF TGTGCCAGCCGCACGGGGTTAGAGGAAAAACTGTTTTTT
TRBJ2-7 - - TRBV13 CASSLERLSYEQYF TGTGCCAGCAGCTTAGAACGGTTGTCCTACGAGCAGTACTTC
TRBJ1-2 - - TRBV6-5 CASSYSAGLNYGYTF TGTGCCAGCAGTTACTCCGCAGGGTTGAACTATGGCTACACCTTC
TRBJ1-5 once TRBD1 TRBV6-5 CASRDRAGQPQHF TGTGCCAGCAGAGACAGGGCAGGCCAGCCCCAGCATTTT
TRBJ2-5 - TRBD2 TRBV27 CASSPEPLAGEETQYF TGTGCCAGCAGTCCCGAACCACTAGCGGGGGAAGAGACCCAGTACTTC
TRBJ1-2 - - TRBV13 CASRSGQVGYTF TGTGCCAGCAGATCTGGACAAGTAGGCTACACCTTC
TRBJ2-3 few - TRBV7-9 CASSLATSTDTQYF TGTGCCAGCAGCTTAGCGACGAGCACAGATACGCAGTATTTT
TRBJ2-1 - TRBD2 TRBV5-1 CASSQTGLLNEQFF TGCGCCAGCAGCCAAACGGGACTACTGAATGAGCAGTTCTTC
TRBJ2-7 - - TRBV2 CASSESRHEQYF TGTGCCAGCAGTGAATCTCGCCACGAGCAGTACTTC
TRBJ1-5 - - TRBV7-9 CASSLTGPGRTQPQHF TGTGCCAGCAGCTTAACGGGGCCGGGTCGTACTCAGCCCCAGCATTTT
TRBJ2-3 - - TRBV5-4 CASNQQPSPTQYF TGTGCCAGCAACCAGCAACCTTCGCCTACGCAGTATTTT
TRBJ2-7 - - TRBV27 CASSYDTGYEQYF TGTGCCAGCAGTTACGACACCGGGTACGAGCAGTACTTC
TRBJ2-7 - - TRBV11-2 CASSFMAMGDEQYF TGTGCCAGCAGCTTCATGGCTATGGGCGACGAGCAGTACTTC
TRBJ1-3 few TRBD1 TRBV29-1 CSVRQGEAGNTIYF TGCAGCGTTCGACAGGGGGAGGCTGGAAACACCATATATTTT
TRBJ1-5 - - TRBV7-9 CASTTGNQPQHF TGTGCCAGCACCACAGGCAATCAGCCCCAGCATTTT
TRBJ1-1 once - TRBV15 CATSRGAGTEAFF TGTGCCACCAGCAGGGGCGCGGGCACTGAAGCTTTCTTT